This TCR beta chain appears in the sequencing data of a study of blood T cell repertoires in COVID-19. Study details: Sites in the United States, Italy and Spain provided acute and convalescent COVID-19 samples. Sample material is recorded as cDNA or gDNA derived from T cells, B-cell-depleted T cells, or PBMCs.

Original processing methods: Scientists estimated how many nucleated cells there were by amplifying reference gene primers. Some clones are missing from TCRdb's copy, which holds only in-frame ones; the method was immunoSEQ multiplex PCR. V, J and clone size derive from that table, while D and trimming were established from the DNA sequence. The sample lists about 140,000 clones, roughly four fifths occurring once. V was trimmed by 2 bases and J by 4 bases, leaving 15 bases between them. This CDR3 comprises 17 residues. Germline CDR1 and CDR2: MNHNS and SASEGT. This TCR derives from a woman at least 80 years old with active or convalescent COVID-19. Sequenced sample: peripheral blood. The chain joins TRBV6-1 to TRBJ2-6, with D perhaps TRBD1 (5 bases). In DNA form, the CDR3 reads TGTGCCAGCAGTGAACGAACAGGTCCCGTGGGGGCCAACGTCCTGACTTTC. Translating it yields CASSERTGPVGANVLTF.